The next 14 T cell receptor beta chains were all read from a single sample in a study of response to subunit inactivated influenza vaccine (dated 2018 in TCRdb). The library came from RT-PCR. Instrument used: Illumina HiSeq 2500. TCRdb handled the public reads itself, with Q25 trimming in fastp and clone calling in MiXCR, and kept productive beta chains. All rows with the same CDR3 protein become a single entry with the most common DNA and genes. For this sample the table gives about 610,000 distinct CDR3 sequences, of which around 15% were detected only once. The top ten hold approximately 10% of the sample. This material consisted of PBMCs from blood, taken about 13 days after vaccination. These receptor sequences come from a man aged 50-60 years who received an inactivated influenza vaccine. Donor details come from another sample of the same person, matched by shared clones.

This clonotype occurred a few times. CDR3 sequence: CASSLAQGYDEQYF. In DNA form, the CDR3 reads TGCGCCAGCAGCTTGGCACAGGGGTATGACGAGCAGTACTTC. The rearrangement joins TRBV5-1 to TRBJ2-7, with 7 bases aligning to TRBD1. The CDR3 runs to 14 residues. V gave up 0 bases and J gave up 5 bases; unmatched junction bases: 5. Per germline, CDR1 SGHRS and CDR2 YFSETQ.

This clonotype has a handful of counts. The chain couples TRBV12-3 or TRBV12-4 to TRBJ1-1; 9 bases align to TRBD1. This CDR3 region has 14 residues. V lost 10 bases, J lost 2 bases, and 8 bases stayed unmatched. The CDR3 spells CATRTGVSNTEAFF. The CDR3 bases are TGTGCCACCCGGACAGGGGTCTCCAACACTGAAGCTTTCTTT.

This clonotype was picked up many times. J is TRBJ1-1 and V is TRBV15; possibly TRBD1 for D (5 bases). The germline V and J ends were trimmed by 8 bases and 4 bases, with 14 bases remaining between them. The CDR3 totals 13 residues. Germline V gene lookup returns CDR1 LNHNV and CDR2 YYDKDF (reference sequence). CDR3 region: CATGGDTLTEAFF. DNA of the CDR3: TGTGCCACCGGGGGAGACACTCTCACTGAAGCTTTCTTT.

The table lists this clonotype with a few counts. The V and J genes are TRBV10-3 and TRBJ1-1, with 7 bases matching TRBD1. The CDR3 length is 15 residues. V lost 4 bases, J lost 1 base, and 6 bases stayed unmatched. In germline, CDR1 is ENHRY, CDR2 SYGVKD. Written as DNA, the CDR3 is TGTGCCATCAGTGGGGACAGACCTAAGAACACTGAAGCTTTCTTT. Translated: CAISGDRPKNTEAFF.

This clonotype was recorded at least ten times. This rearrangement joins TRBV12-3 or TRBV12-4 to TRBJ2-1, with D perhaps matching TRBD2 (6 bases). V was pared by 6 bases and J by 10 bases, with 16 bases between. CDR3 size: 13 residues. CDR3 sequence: CASRNDGGVEQFF. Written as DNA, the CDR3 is TGTGCCAGCAGAAACGACGGAGGGGTAGAGCAGTTCTTC.

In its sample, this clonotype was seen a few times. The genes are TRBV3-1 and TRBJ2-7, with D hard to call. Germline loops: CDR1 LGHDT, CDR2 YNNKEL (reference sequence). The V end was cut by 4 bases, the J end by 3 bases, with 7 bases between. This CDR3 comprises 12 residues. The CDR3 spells CASSRLGYEQYF. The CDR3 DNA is TGTGCCAGCAGCCGACTTGGCTACGAGCAGTACTTC.

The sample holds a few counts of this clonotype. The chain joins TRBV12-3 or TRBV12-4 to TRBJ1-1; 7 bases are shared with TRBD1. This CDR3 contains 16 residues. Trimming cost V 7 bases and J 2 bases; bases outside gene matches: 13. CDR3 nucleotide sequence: TGTGCCAGCATATACAGGGGAGGTTTTAGTAACACTGAAGCTTTCTTT. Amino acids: CASIYRGGFSNTEAFF.

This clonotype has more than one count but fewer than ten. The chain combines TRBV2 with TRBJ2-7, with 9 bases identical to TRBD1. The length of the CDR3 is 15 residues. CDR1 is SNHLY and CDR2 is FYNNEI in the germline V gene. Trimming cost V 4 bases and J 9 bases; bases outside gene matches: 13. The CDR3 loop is CASSANRDRALRQYF. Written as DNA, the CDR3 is TGTGCCAGCAGTGCAAACCGGGACAGGGCGTTAAGGCAGTACTTC.

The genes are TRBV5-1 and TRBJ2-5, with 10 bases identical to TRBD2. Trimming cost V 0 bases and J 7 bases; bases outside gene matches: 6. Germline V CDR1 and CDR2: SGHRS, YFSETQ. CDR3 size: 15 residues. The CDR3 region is CASSLGLAGLGTQYF. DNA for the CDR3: TGCGCCAGCAGCTTGGGACTAGCGGGTTTGGGGACCCAGTACTTC.

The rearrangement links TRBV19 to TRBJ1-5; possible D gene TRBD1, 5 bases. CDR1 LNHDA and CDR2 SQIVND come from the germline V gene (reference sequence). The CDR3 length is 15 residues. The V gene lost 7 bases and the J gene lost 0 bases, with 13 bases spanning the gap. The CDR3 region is CASIEGTYSNQPQHF. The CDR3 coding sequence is TGTGCCAGTATCGAAGGGACGTATAGCAATCAGCCCCAGCATTTT.

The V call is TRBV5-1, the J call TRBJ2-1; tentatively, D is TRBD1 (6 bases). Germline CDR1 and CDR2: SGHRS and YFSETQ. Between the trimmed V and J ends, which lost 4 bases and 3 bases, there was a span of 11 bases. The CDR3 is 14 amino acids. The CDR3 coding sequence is TGCGCCAGCAGCGGAACGGACAGCTACAATGAGCAGTTCTTC. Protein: CASSGTDSYNEQFF.

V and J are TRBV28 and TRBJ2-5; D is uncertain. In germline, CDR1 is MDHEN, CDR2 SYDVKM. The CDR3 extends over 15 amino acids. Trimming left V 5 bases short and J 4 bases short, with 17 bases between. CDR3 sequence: CASSTHEKERETQYF. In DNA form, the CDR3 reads TGTGCCAGCAGTACCCACGAGAAGGAGCGAGAGACCCAGTACTTC.

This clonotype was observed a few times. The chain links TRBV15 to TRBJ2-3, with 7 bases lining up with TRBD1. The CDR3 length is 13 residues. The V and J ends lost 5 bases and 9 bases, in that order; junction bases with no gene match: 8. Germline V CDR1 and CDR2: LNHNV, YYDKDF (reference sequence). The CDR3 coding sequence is TGTGCCACCAGCGAAGCGCGCAGGGGGACGCAGTATTTT. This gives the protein CATSEARRGTQYF.

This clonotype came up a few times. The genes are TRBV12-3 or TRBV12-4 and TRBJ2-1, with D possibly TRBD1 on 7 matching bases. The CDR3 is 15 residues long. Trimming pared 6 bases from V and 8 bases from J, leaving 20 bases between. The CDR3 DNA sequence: TGTGCCAGCAGCCTAAGGAGGGGGCTTACAGATGAGCAGTTCTTC. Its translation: CASSLRRGLTDEQFF.